This T cell receptor beta chain is from a study of CD8+ T cells in alopecia areata. Study-wide context: At a dose of 5 to 10 mg twice daily, oral tofacitinib was given to treated patients. Study outcomes and limitations: Besides other cells, scalp samples also yield sequences of resident alphabeta T cells from normal skin. Elevated clonality characterized lesional scalp relative to normal scalp, particularly in alopecia totalis/universalis.

Extracted RNA was reverse transcribed into cDNA, the sequencing template. The assay was immunoSEQ multiplex PCR, and TCRdb's table has in-frame clones only and misses some. The repertoire holds about 130,000 clones, with about 50% as singletons. The study team obtained lesional scalp punch biopsies and peripheral blood from alopecia areata patients. The length of the CDR3 is 15 residues. Germline CDR1 is MRHNA and CDR2 is SNTAGT. Between the trimmed V and J ends, which lost 6 bases and 0 bases, there was a span of 9 bases. Comments on this clone: The target antigen is unknown.

This TCR came from a human donor with alopecia areata. The sample here was CD8+ T cells sorted from blood, taken at week 0. The V gene is TRBV6-4, the J gene TRBJ2-6; a possible D gene is TRBD1 (5 bases). CDR3 nucleotide sequence: TGTGCCAGCAGCCAAGACAGCTCTGGGGCCAACGTCCTGACTTTC. Its protein product is CASSQDSSGANVLTF.